Below are 10 T cell receptor beta chains sequenced from a single sample in a study of blood T cell repertoires in COVID-19. Clones were sequenced by immunoSEQ multiplex PCR, and TCRdb holds only the in-frame ones, with some missing. The sample shows some 130,000 clones, 80% to 90% of them seen only once. The source material was peripheral blood. These receptor sequences come from a man aged 60 to 69 with active or convalescent COVID-19.

The CDR3 region is CASSIGQGMVGYTF. The CDR3 DNA sequence: TGTGCCAGTAGTATCGGGCAGGGGATGGTTGGCTACACCTTC. The chain carries TRBV19 and TRBJ1-2; tentative D call: TRBD1 (6 bases). There are 14 residues in the CDR3. Germline V gene data show CDR1 as LNHDA and CDR2 as SQIVND (reference sequence). V was pared by 3 bases and J by 7 bases, with 15 bases between. The full variable domain, with the rest looked up from reference TRBV19 and TRBJ1-2, is DGGITQSPKYLFRKEGQNVTLSCEQNLNHDAMYWYRQDPGQGLRLIYYSQIVNDFQKGDIAEGYSVSREKKESFPLTVTSAQKNPTAFYLCASSIGQGMVGYTFGSGTRLTVV.

The genes are TRBV28 and TRBJ1-5, with TRBD1 matching over 7 bases. Germline V gene sequence: CDR1 MDHEN, CDR2 SYDVKM. This CDR3 is built from 18 residues. The J segment lost 1 base and the V segment lost 4 bases, leaving 13 bases of the junction unmatched. The CDR3 loop is CASSSNGQADRSNQPQHF. The CDR3 nucleotides read TGTGCCAGCAGTTCCAATGGACAGGCAGATAGGAGCAATCAGCCCCAGCATTTT.

V gene TRBV4-3 combines with J gene TRBJ2-3; the D gene is possibly TRBD1 (5 bases). The CDR3 totals 16 residues. Trimming pared 0 bases from V and 2 bases from J, leaving 12 bases between. Germline V gene lookup returns CDR1 LGHNA and CDR2 YSLEER. This chain's CDR3 is CASSQDSTGLTDTQYF. CDR3 nucleotide sequence: TGCGCCAGCAGCCAAGATAGCACAGGCCTCACAGATACGCAGTATTTT.

The chain is built from TRBV7-3 and TRBJ2-7, with 9 positions matching TRBD1. Germline trimming cut 5 bases from V and 2 bases from J; bases unmatched to any gene: 7. The CDR3 consists of 15 residues. The V gene's germline CDR1 is SGHTA and CDR2 FQGTGA. CDR3 DNA sequence: TGTGCCAGCAGCCTTGGGACAGGGAACACCTACGAGCAGTACTTC. Encoded protein: CASSLGTGNTYEQYF.

This clone is a singleton in its sample. The genes are TRBV9 and TRBJ2-1, with D maybe TRBD1 (5 bases). The V gene lost 0 bases and the J gene lost 0 bases, with 10 bases spanning the gap. The germline gives CDR1 SGDLS, CDR2 YYNGEE. The CDR3 extends over 16 amino acids. The CDR3 nucleotides are TGTGCCAGCAGCGTAGAAGGGCAGGGCTCCTACAATGAGCAGTTCTTC. Translated, it gives CASSVEGQGSYNEQFF.

The DNA for the CDR3 is TGTGCCAGCAGTTTATCCTCGCCAGTTAATCAGCCCCAGCATTTT. Amino acid sequence: CASSLSSPVNQPQHF. This sequence joins TRBV27 and TRBJ1-5, with no clear D. Looked up from germline, CDR1 is MNHEY and CDR2 is SMNVEV (reference sequence). CDR3 length equals 15 residues. V lost 0 bases and J 4 bases, leaving 10 bases between the germline ends.

This clone was detected only a few times. V usage is TRBV5-1 and J usage is TRBJ1-1; no firm D call. This CDR3 is 13 amino acids long. CDR1 SGHRS and CDR2 YFSETQ come from the germline V gene. V was trimmed by 5 bases and J by 0 bases, leaving 8 bases between them. The CDR3 DNA reads as TGCGCCAGCAGTAGAGGGATGAACACTGAAGCTTTCTTT. It codes for CASSRGMNTEAFF.

The genes are TRBV4-2 and TRBJ1-6; 8 positions match TRBD1. J lost 10 bases, V lost 4 bases, and 9 bases had no gene match. The CDR3 totals 15 residues. Germline loops: CDR1 LGHNA, CDR2 YNFKEQ. Written as DNA, the CDR3 is TGTGCCAGCAGCCGTCAGGACAGGGATCGGTCACCCCTCCACTTT. Residues: CASSRQDRDRSPLHF.

The V gene is TRBV27, the J gene TRBJ2-3; TRBD2 matches at 9 bases. This CDR3 region has 15 residues. Germline assignment: CDR1 MNHEY and CDR2 SMNVEV (reference sequence). V dropped 2 bases and J dropped 5; count of bases not matched to a gene: 5. CDR3: CASSLRRGGGDTQYF. The CDR3 DNA reads as TGTGCCAGCAGTTTACGGCGGGGGGGCGGAGATACGCAGTATTTT.

The J gene is TRBJ2-3, the V gene TRBV7-3; 8 bases fit TRBD2. With 5 bases clipped from V and 1 base from J, the junction kept 8 bases outside the gene matches. CDR3 length: 16 amino acids. Germline V CDR1 and CDR2: SGHTA, FQGTGA. The CDR3 bases are TGTGCCAGCAGCCCGCAAGCGGGAGTAGGCACAGATACGCAGTATTTT. It is translated as CASSPQAGVGTDTQYF.